Listed here are 30 T cell receptor beta chains from one sample, sequenced in a study of hypomethylating agent response in myelodysplastic syndrome. Clones were read by immunoSEQ multiplex PCR, and TCRdb kept only the in-frame ones, dropping some. The table has a few thousand clones, approximately 86% seen once; the top ten hold over 25%. The input for sequencing was bone marrow, taken before or after starting hypomethylating agent treatment for myelodysplastic syndrome (not recorded which). Receptor source: a human donor with myelodysplastic syndrome.

The chain combines TRBV18 with TRBJ2-7; the D gene is possibly TRBD2 (5 bases). The CDR3 has 13 residues. V was pared by 5 bases and J by 5 bases, with 13 bases between. Germline values: CDR1 KGHSH, CDR2 LQKENI. CDR3 nucleotides: TGTGCCAGCTCAAAGAGGGAAAAAGACGAGCAGTACTTC. It encodes CASSKREKDEQYF.

The gene calls are TRBV9 and TRBJ1-1, with D possibly matching TRBD1 (5 bases). The V end lost 1 base, the J end lost 4 bases, and 26 bases lay between the germline ends. This CDR3 region has 19 residues. CDR1 and CDR2 (germline): SGDLS, YYNGEE. The CDR3 spells CASSVQSTPGGGGFTEAFF. CDR3 nucleotide sequence: TGTGCCAGCAGCGTACAATCAACCCCCGGTGGGGGGGGGTTCACTGAAGCTTTCTTT.

This clone has more than one count but fewer than ten. This chain connects TRBV7-9 to TRBJ1-2, with 7 bases matching TRBD1. After removal of 2 bases from V and 0 bases from J, the junction contained 6 bases not matched to a gene. The CDR3 contains 16 residues. CDR1 and CDR2 from the germline V gene are SEHNR and FQNEAQ (reference sequence). The CDR3 DNA follows: TGTGCCAGCAGCTTAACTCTGGGACAGCCTAACTATGGCTACACCTTC. Its translation is CASSLTLGQPNYGYTF.

The CDR3 loop reads CASSPRTGGVEKLFF. In nucleotides, the CDR3 is TGTGCCAGCAGCCCGAGGACAGGGGGCGTTGAAAAACTGTTTTTT. The chain uses TRBV7-9 and TRBJ1-4, with TRBD1 matching over 11 bases. The CDR3 covers 15 residues. From germline, CDR1 is SEHNR and CDR2 FQNEAQ (reference sequence). Unmatched junction bases numbered 6, after V lost 5 bases and J lost 7 bases.

V usage is TRBV13 and J usage is TRBJ1-1, with a tentative D call TRBD1 (5 bases). The CDR3 is 13 residues long. Trimming removed 0 bases from V and 7 bases from J, with 9 bases in between. Germline V CDR1 and CDR2: PRHDT, FYEKMQ (reference sequence). The CDR3 DNA reads TGTGCCAGCAGCTTAGGCCTAGGGGATGAAGCTTTCTTT. Translating gives CASSLGLGDEAFF.

This chain links TRBV28 with TRBJ1-4, with 8 bases fitting TRBD1. This CDR3 is built from 14 residues. CDR1 is MDHEN, CDR2 SYDVKM, per germline. J gave up 5 bases and V 3 bases, and 2 bases lay outside the gene matches. The CDR3 is CASSFQGANEKLFF. The DNA of the CDR3 is TGTGCCAGCAGTTTTCAGGGGGCGAATGAAAAACTGTTTTTT.

The rearrangement links TRBV6-1 to TRBJ2-3, with a possible D match to TRBD2 (7 bases). Trimming cost V 6 bases and J 3 bases, with 13 bases left between them. Germline values: CDR1 MNHNS, CDR2 SASEGT. The CDR3 is 14 amino acids. In DNA form, the CDR3 reads TGTGCCAGCAGCCCTCGGGGGGCTACAGATACGCAGTATTTT. The encoded protein is CASSPRGATDTQYF.

The rearrangement joins TRBV5-1 to TRBJ2-2; TRBD2 matches 9 bases. With V trimmed by 3 bases and J by 5 bases, 5 bases remained unmatched. This CDR3 has 15 amino acids. Germline lookup yields CDR1 SGHRS and CDR2 YFSETQ. DNA of the CDR3: TGCGCCAGCAGCTCCGTAGCGGGAGAGACCGGGGAGCTGTTTTTT. This sequence encodes CASSSVAGETGELFF.

This clone occurred a few times. CDR3 DNA: TGCGCCAGCAGCCAAGCATCTCTTATGAACACTGAAGCTTTCTTT. Translated: CASSQASLMNTEAFF. The chain links TRBV4-1 to TRBJ1-1, with unresolved D. V dropped 1 base and J dropped 0 bases, with 9 bases sitting between them. The CDR3 extends over 15 amino acids. Germline V gene sequence: CDR1 MGHRA, CDR2 YSYEKL.

The count of this clone is one. The CDR3 nucleotides read TGTGCAACCGACGGCTACGAGCAGTACTTC. Its protein product is CATDGYEQYF. This chain links TRBV11-3 with TRBJ2-5; D is uncertain. The J call could be wrong; TRBJ2-7 is a better fit for the DNA end. The V gene's germline CDR1 is SGHNT and CDR2 YENEEA. The CDR3 runs to 10 residues.

The V call is TRBV19, the J call TRBJ2-2; a possible D gene is TRBD2 (6 bases). The CDR3 has 15 amino acids. CDR1 and CDR2 from the germline V gene are LNHDA and SQIVND (reference sequence). Trimming removed 2 bases from V and 1 base from J, with 8 bases in between. CDR3 sequence: CASSILGGNTGELFF. The CDR3 DNA reads TGTGCCAGTAGTATACTGGGGGGGAACACCGGGGAGCTGTTTTTT.

This sequence joins TRBV6-1 and TRBJ2-7; tentative D call: TRBD1 (5 bases). Germline V lookup: CDR1 MNHNS, CDR2 SASEGT. The CDR3 totals 14 residues. V was pared by 2 bases and J by 3 bases, with 11 bases between. CDR3 protein: CASSENPTDYEQYF. The CDR3 DNA sequence: TGTGCCAGCAGTGAAAACCCGACAGACTACGAGCAGTACTTC.

The rearrangement joins TRBV7-4 to TRBJ1-5, with TRBD1 identical over 8 bases. The CDR3 loop spans 15 amino acids. J lost 6 bases, V lost 4 bases, and 8 bases had no gene match. The V gene's germline CDR1 is SGHVT and CDR2 SQSDAQ. The CDR3 reads CASSCWDRLFQPQHF. For the CDR3, the DNA is TGTGCCAGCAGCTGTTGGGACAGGTTGTTTCAGCCCCAGCATTTT.

The chain couples TRBV7-9 to TRBJ1-2; no definite D call. CDR3 length: 16 residues. Germline CDR1 and CDR2: SEHNR and FQNEAQ (reference sequence). V was pared by 5 bases and J by 8 bases, with 24 bases between. The CDR3 is CASSLTGRPSRVGYTF. The CDR3, as DNA: TGTGCCAGCAGCCTAACGGGGAGGCCCTCAAGGGTGGGCTACACCTTC. The full variable domain, in which reference TRBV7-9 and TRBJ1-2 provide the parts outside the CDR3, is DTGVSQNPRHKITKRGQNVTFRCDPISEHNRLYWYRQTLGQGPEFLTYFQNEAQLEKSRLLSDRFSAERPKGSFSTLEIQRTEQGDSAMYLCASSLTGRPSRVGYTFGSGTRLTVV.

This chain connects TRBV15 to TRBJ1-2, with a weak D call TRBD1 (5 bases). Germline-derived CDR1 and CDR2 are LNHNV and YYDKDF (reference sequence). This CDR3 region has 17 residues. Trimming left V 0 bases short and J 8 bases short, with 22 bases between. The CDR3 region is CATSRDQVGAGVGGYTF. CDR3 DNA: TGTGCCACCAGCAGAGATCAAGTCGGGGCCGGGGTTGGGGGCTACACCTTC.

This clone has only a few counts. The V and J genes are TRBV28 and TRBJ1-2; D is ambiguous. Germline V gene lookup returns CDR1 MDHEN and CDR2 SYDVKM. V was pared by 2 bases and J by 2 bases, with 3 bases between. This CDR3 has 12 amino acids. CDR3 coding DNA: TGTGCCAGCAGTTTAGTGAACTATGGCTACACCTTC. This sequence encodes CASSLVNYGYTF.

This sequence joins TRBV4-1 and TRBJ1-2; no clear D gene. Trimming pared 0 bases from V and 3 bases from J, leaving 8 bases between. This CDR3 has 14 residues. Per the germline V gene, CDR1 is MGHRA and CDR2 is YSYEKL. The CDR3 bases are TGCGCCAGCAGCCAAGATCGGGAGTACTATGGCTACACCTTC. Translating it yields CASSQDREYYGYTF.

The V call is TRBV9, the J call TRBJ2-7; no clear D. The V gene lost 2 bases and the J gene lost 2 bases, with 11 bases spanning the gap. Per the germline V gene, CDR1 is SGDLS and CDR2 is YYNGEE. This CDR3 region has 14 residues. CDR3 nucleotide sequence: TGTGCCAGCAGCGTCAACGGAGATCCCTACGAGCAGTACTTC. Residues: CASSVNGDPYEQYF.

In its sample, this clone was seen a few times. The rearrangement joins TRBV12-5 to TRBJ2-7; D remains ambiguous. The CDR3 runs 13 residues. V was clipped by 1 base and J by 2 bases, with 6 bases between them. Germline V lookup: CDR1 LGHNT, CDR2 FRNRAP. The CDR3 coding sequence is TGTGCTAGTGGTTTGGCCGGTCCCTACGAGCAGTACTTC. It specifies CASGLAGPYEQYF. The variable domain in full, completed from reference TRBV12-5 and TRBJ2-7, reads DARVTQTPRHKVTEMGQEVTMRCQPILGHNTVFWYRQTMMQGLELLAYFRNRAPLDDSGMPKDRFSAEMPDATLATLKIQPSEPRDSAVYFCASGLAGPYEQYFGPGTRLTVT.

This clone was found a few times. The CDR3 DNA is TGCGCCAGCAGCTGGTCGGGGGGCAATCAGCCCCAGCATTTT. This gives the protein CASSWSGGNQPQHF. V usage is TRBV5-1 and J usage is TRBJ1-5; possible D gene TRBD1, 5 bases. Germline CDR1 reads SGHRS; CDR2 reads YFSETQ. Between the trimmed V and J ends, which lost 3 bases and 2 bases, there was a span of 9 bases. The CDR3 contains 14 residues.

The sample holds a few counts of this clone. The chain carries TRBV29-1 and TRBJ2-7, with a possible D match to TRBD1 (5 bases). The CDR3 contains 14 residues. Germline CDR1 SQVTM, CDR2 ANQGSEA. V shed 5 bases and J shed 0 bases, with 14 bases lying between them. The CDR3 bases are TGCAGCGTTAGGACCAGGGTCCACTCCTACGAGCAGTACTTC. Its translation: CSVRTRVHSYEQYF.

CDR3: CASSIGQDYEQYF. Written as DNA, the CDR3 is TGTGCCAGTAGTATAGGCCAAGACTACGAGCAGTACTTC. The chain links TRBV19 to TRBJ2-7; unclear D gene. The CDR3 is 13 residues long. V was clipped by 1 base and J by 3 bases, with 7 bases between them. Germline CDR1 is LNHDA and CDR2 is SQIVND (reference sequence).

In its sample, this clone ranks as hyperexpanded (1% or more). The CDR3 nucleotides are TGTGCCAGCAGCTCCTCCGGGACAGGGGAAGGCTACACCTTC. This encodes CASSSSGTGEGYTF. The genes are TRBV5-6 and TRBJ1-2; 10 bases are shared with TRBD1. The CDR3 has 14 amino acids. Trimming cost V 3 bases and J 8 bases; bases outside gene matches: 7. Germline V gene data show CDR1 as SGHDT and CDR2 as YYEEEE.

The gene calls are TRBV9 and TRBJ2-1, with 11 bases fitting TRBD2. The CDR3 consists of 14 residues. From germline, CDR1 is SGDLS and CDR2 YYNGEE. V was clipped by 3 bases and J by 5 bases; unmatched bases: 1. The CDR3 nucleotides read TGTGCCAGCAGCGGACTAGCGGGACACAATGAGCAGTTCTTC. Its protein is CASSGLAGHNEQFF. Complete variable domain (other parts from reference TRBV9 and TRBJ2-1): DSGVTQTPKHLITATGQRVTLRCSPRSGDLSVYWYQQSLDQGLQFLIQYYNGEERAKGNILERFSAQQFPDLHSELNLSSLELGDSALYFCASSGLAGHNEQFFGPGTRLTVL.

The rearrangement uses TRBV5-1 and TRBJ2-3, with TRBD2 matching 9 bases. The V gene's germline CDR1 is SGHRS and CDR2 YFSETQ. The CDR3 runs to 17 residues. V trimming: 4 bases; J trimming: 0 bases; junction bases outside the gene matches: 9. The CDR3 DNA sequence: TGCGCCAGCAGCGGCTCTAGCGGGGATCCTAGCACAGATACGCAGTATTTT. As protein: CASSGSSGDPSTDTQYF.

The genes are TRBV5-4 and TRBJ2-5; 11 bases fit TRBD2. The CDR3 sequence is 16 residues long. The trim removed 4 bases at V and 1 base at J, leaving 6 bases unmatched. Per the germline V gene, CDR1 is SGHNT and CDR2 is YYREEE (reference sequence). The CDR3 nucleotides are TGTGCCAGCAGCCCGGGACTAGCGGACCCCCAAGAGACCCAGTACTTC. Its translation is CASSPGLADPQETQYF.

The rearrangement links TRBV28 to TRBJ1-3, with D possibly TRBD1 on 6 matching bases. The V and J ends lost 6 bases and 2 bases respectively, with 14 bases between them. CDR1 is MDHEN, CDR2 SYDVKM, per germline. The CDR3 consists of 15 residues. CDR3 residues: CASRHREGPGNTIYF. In nucleotides, the CDR3 is TGTGCCAGCAGGCACAGGGAAGGTCCTGGAAACACCATATATTTT.

The V and J genes are TRBV27 and TRBJ1-5; 8 bases are a match to TRBD1. Germline V lookup: CDR1 MNHEY, CDR2 SMNVEV (reference sequence). The CDR3 is 16 amino acids. Trimming cost V 8 bases and J 7 bases; bases outside gene matches: 16. Here the CDR3 reads CASRKATQGARQPQHF. The CDR3 bases are TGTGCCAGCCGCAAGGCAACTCAGGGGGCAAGACAGCCCCAGCATTTT.

This clone was seen once. The chain uses TRBV5-4 and TRBJ2-5; 8 bases match TRBD2. Germline CDR1 reads SGHNT; CDR2 reads YYREEE (reference sequence). CDR3 length: 15 amino acids. V dropped 1 base and J dropped 4; count of bases not matched to a gene: 6. Here the CDR3 DNA reads TGTGCCAGCAGCTTGAGCGGGAGTGTAGGAGAGACCCAGTACTTC. The encoded protein is CASSLSGSVGETQYF. Full variable domain (rest looked up from reference TRBV5-4 and TRBJ2-5): ETGVTQSPTHLIKTRGQQVTLRCSSQSGHNTVSWYQQALGQGPQFIFQYYREEENGRGNFPPRFSGLQFPNYSSELNVNALELDDSALYLCASSLSGSVGETQYFGPGTRLLVL.

This sequence joins TRBV9 and TRBJ2-2, with 11 nucleotides matching TRBD1. This CDR3 comprises 15 residues. With V trimmed by 3 bases and J by 6 bases, 4 bases remained unmatched. CDR1 SGDLS and CDR2 YYNGEE come from the germline V gene. CDR3 nucleotides: TGTGCCAGCAGCGCCCTGGGACAGGGGGCCGGGGAGCTGTTTTTT. Translation gives CASSALGQGAGELFF.